Sequencing of this TCR beta chain was carried out in a study of tumor-infiltrating lymphocytes in localized non-small cell lung cancer. Profiled with immunoSEQ multiplex PCR; TCRdb holds only in-frame clones, not every one. The sample lists 6,800 or so clones, 50% to 70% occurring once. The TCR sequence derives from a human donor with non-small cell lung cancer. Sequences were obtained from uninvolved lung tissue not adjacent to the tumor.

CDR3 nucleotide sequence: TGTGCCAGCAGCTTAGGACAGGGGGTCGACGAGCAGTACTTC. The encoded protein is CASSLGQGVDEQYF. V usage is TRBV7-2 and J usage is TRBJ2-7; TRBD1 aligns across 9 bases. Germline V gives CDR1 SGHTA, CDR2 FQGNSA. This CDR3 has 14 amino acids. Unmatched junction bases numbered 3, after V lost 1 base and J lost 5 bases.